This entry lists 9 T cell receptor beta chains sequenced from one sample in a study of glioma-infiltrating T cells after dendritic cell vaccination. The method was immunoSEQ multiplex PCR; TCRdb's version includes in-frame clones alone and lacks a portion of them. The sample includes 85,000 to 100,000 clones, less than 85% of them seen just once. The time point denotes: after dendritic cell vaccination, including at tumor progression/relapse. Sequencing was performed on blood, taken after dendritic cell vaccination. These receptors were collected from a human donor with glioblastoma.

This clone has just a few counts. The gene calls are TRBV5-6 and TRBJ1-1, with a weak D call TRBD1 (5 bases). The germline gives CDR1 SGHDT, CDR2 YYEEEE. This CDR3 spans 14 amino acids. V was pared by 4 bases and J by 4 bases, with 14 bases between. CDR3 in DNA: TGTGCCAGCAGCCTCTGGGGCTTCTCCACTGAAGCTTTCTTT. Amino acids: CASSLWGFSTEAFF.

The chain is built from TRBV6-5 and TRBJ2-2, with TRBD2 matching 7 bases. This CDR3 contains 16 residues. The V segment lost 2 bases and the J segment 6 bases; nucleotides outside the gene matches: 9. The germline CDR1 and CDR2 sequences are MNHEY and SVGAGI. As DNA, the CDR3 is TGTGCCAGCAGTTACAACGGGGGGTCAGGGTCCGGGGAGCTGTTTTTT. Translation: CASSYNGGSGSGELFF.

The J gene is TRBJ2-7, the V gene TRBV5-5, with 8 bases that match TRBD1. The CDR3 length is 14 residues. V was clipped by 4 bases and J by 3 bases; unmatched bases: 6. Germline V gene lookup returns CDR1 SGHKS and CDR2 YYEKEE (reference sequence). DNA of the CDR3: TGTGCCAGCAGCCTCGGGACAGGCCTCTACGAGCAGTACTTC. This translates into CASSLGTGLYEQYF.

For the CDR3, the DNA is TGTGCCAGCAGCTCCCCGGGACAGAATGTCGAGGATACGCAGTATTTT. Translating it yields CASSSPGQNVEDTQYF. This chain joins TRBV7-9 and TRBJ2-3, with 7 bases identical to TRBD1. This CDR3 has 16 residues. The V gene end was trimmed by 4 bases and the J gene end by 6 bases; junction bases not matched to a gene: 13. Germline V gives CDR1 SEHNR, CDR2 FQNEAQ (reference sequence). Using reference TRBV7-9 and TRBJ2-3 for the parts outside the CDR3, the full variable domain is DTGVSQNPRHKITKRGQNVTFRCDPISEHNRLYWYRQTLGQGPEFLTYFQNEAQLEKSRLLSDRFSAERPKGSFSTLEIQRTEQGDSAMYLCASSSPGQNVEDTQYFGPGTRLTVL.

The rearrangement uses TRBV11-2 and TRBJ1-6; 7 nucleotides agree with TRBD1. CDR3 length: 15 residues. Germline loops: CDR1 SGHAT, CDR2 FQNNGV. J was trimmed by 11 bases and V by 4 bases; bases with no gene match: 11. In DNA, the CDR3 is TGTGCCAGCAGCTCTCAGACAGGGAGTGGGGCACCCCTCCACTTT. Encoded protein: CASSSQTGSGAPLHF.

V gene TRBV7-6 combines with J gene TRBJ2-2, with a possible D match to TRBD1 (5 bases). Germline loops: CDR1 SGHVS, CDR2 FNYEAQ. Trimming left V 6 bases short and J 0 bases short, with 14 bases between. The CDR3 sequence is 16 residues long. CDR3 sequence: CASSNNDSPNTGELFF. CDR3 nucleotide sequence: TGTGCCAGCAGTAATAACGACAGTCCGAACACCGGGGAGCTGTTTTTT.

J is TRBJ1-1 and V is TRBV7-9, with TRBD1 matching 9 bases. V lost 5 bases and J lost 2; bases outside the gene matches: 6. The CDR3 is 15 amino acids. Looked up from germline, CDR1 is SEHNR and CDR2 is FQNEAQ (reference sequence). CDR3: CASSLGTGTNTEAFF. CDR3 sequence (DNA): TGTGCCAGCAGCCTAGGGACAGGGACAAACACTGAAGCTTTCTTT.

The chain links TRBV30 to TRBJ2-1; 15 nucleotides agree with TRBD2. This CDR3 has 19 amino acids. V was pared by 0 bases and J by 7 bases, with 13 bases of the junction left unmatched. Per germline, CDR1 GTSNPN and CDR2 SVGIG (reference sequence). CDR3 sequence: CAWSVPTGTSGRIKNEQFF. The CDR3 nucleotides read TGTGCCTGGAGTGTTCCTACCGGGACTAGCGGGAGGATTAAGAATGAGCAGTTCTTC.

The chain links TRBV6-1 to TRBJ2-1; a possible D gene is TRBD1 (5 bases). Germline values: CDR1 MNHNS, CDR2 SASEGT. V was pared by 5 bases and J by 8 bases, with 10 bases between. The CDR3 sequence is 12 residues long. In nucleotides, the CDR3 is TGTGCCAGCAGTCAGGGAAGATATGAGCAGTTCTTC. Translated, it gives CASSQGRYEQFF.